These T cell receptor beta chains were read from a single sample in a study of blood T cell repertoires in COVID-19. The method was immunoSEQ multiplex PCR; TCRdb's version includes in-frame clones alone and lacks a portion of them. The sample holds approximately 500,000 clones, 89% seen once. The specimen sequenced was peripheral blood. The receptors stem from a man between 18 and 29 years old with COVID-19, enrolled during active disease. The CDR3 runs from the conserved cysteine through the conserved F or W. A D gene is named only where the DNA matches it firmly. The size of a clone is reported for some rows only, either as once, few or many, or as a class for expanded clones.

TRBV3-1/TRBV3-2	NA	TRBD2	TRBJ2-2	CASSQVGLAGAGELFF	TGTGCCAGCAGCCAGGTCGGTCTAGCGGGGGCCGGGGAGCTGTTTTTT
TRBV5-1	NA	NA	TRBJ1-2	CASKQGDYGYTF	TGCGCCAGTAAACAGGGCGACTATGGCTACACCTTC
TRBV6-5	NA	NA	TRBJ1-1	CASTQLQAWNTEAFF	TGTGCCAGCACTCAGTTACAGGCTTGGAACACTGAAGCTTTCTTT
TRBV7-9	NA	TRBD2	TRBJ2-5	CASSLALGLAGDQETQYF	TGTGCCAGCAGCTTAGCGCTAGGGCTAGCGGGGGACCAAGAGACCCAGTACTTC
TRBV21-1	NA	NA	TRBJ1-2	CASSLHRERRHGYTF	TGTGCCAGCAGCTTGCACAGGGAGAGGCGACATGGCTACACCTTC
TRBV2	few	TRBD2	TRBJ2-1	CASRRRGDYNEQFF	TGTGCCAGCAGAAGGCGGGGGGACTACAATGAGCAGTTCTTC
TRBV25-1	NA	TRBD1	TRBJ1-6	CASSELVRDRDHNSPLHF	TGTGCCAGCAGTGAATTGGTACGGGACAGGGACCATAATTCACCCCTCCACTTT
TRBV5-5	NA	NA	TRBJ1-5	CASSLGVADQPQHF	TGTGCCAGCAGCTTAGGGGTCGCGGATCAGCCCCAGCATTTT
TRBV29-1	NA	TRBD2	TRBJ2-3	CSAEQGLAGVITDTQYF	TGCAGCGCAGAACAGGGACTAGCGGGGGTGATCACAGATACGCAGTATTTT
TRBV7-2	NA	TRBD2	TRBJ2-3	CASSSLAGGLQDTQYF	TGTGCCAGCAGCAGTCTAGCGGGGGGGCTGCAAGATACGCAGTATTTT
TRBV6-8	NA	TRBD2	TRBJ2-1	CASPTSETDYNEQFF	TGTGCCAGCCCCACTAGCGAGACGGACTACAATGAGCAGTTCTTC
TRBV4-2	few	TRBD2	TRBJ2-2	CASSPGTSDTGELFF	TGTGCCAGCAGCCCCGGGACTAGCGACACCGGGGAGCTGTTTTTT
TRBV6-5	many	NA	TRBJ1-1	CASSPIQGSEAFF	TGTGCCAGCAGTCCTATTCAGGGGTCTGAAGCTTTCTTT